These 5 T cell receptor beta chains were sequenced from one sample in a study of PD-1 blockade in mismatch repair-deficient tumors. The protocol was immunoSEQ multiplex PCR, while the TCRdb copy is restricted to in-frame clones and leaves out a portion. Of thousands of clones listed, more than 60% were seen once; the top ten hold under 8%. Time point reported: archival surgical resection tumor tissue. The sequencing used primary tumor tissue, collected from a patient treated with pembrolizumab. The receptors stem from an adult with mismatch repair-deficient cancer.

About this clone itself: Other DNA sequences from this sample encode an identical CDR3 as well. The V gene is TRBV7-3, the J gene TRBJ1-1, with 7 bases identical to TRBD1. The CDR3 spans 14 residues. V was pared by 0 bases and J by 3 bases, with 1 base of the junction left unmatched. Germline V gene lookup returns CDR1 SGHTA and CDR2 FQGTGA. As DNA, the CDR3 is TGTGCCAGCAGCTTAACAGGGGGCGACACTGAAGCTTTCTTT. Protein: CASSLTGGDTEAFF. The full variable domain, its missing parts supplied by reference TRBV7-3 and TRBJ1-1, is GAGVSQTPSNKVTEKGKYVELRCDPISGHTALYWYRQSLGQGPEFLIYFQGTGAADDSGLPNDRFFAVRPEGSVSTLKIQRTERGDSAVYLCASSLTGGDTEAFFGQGTRLTVV.

The V call is TRBV28, the J call TRBJ1-2; no reliable D call. The CDR3 runs to 12 residues. CDR1 is MDHEN, CDR2 SYDVKM, per germline. V gave up 3 bases and J gave up 6 bases, with 8 bases separating them. CDR3 nucleotides: TGTGCCAGCAGTTTTGGTAGAAATGGCTACACCTTC. This encodes CASSFGRNGYTF.

The chain couples TRBV6-5 to TRBJ2-1, with TRBD1 matching over 8 bases. CDR3 length: 14 amino acids. The germline CDR1 and CDR2 sequences are MNHEY and SVGAGI. V was pared by 2 bases and J by 12 bases, with 9 bases of the junction left unmatched. In DNA, the CDR3 is TGTGCCAGCAGTTACGGGACAGGCTTATCTGGGCAGTTCTTC. Translating it yields CASSYGTGLSGQFF.

The chain links TRBV27 to TRBJ1-1, with a weak D call TRBD1 (6 bases). This CDR3 has 13 residues. V was cut by 6 bases and J by 2 bases, with 10 bases left in between. Germline V gene sequence: CDR1 MNHEY, CDR2 SMNVEV (reference sequence). The CDR3 loop reads CASRVGANTEAFF. CDR3 DNA sequence: TGTGCCAGCAGGGTGGGGGCAAACACTGAAGCTTTCTTT.

This clone has just one count. V is TRBV28 and J is TRBJ1-4, with D possibly matching TRBD1 (5 bases). Germline CDR1 and CDR2: MDHEN and SYDVKM. V shed 5 bases and J shed 7 bases, with 17 bases lying between them. This CDR3 has 15 amino acids. This CDR3 is CASSAHGGGTEKLFF. The DNA for the CDR3 is TGTGCCAGCAGTGCCCATGGGGGGGGGACTGAAAAACTGTTTTTT.